These 30 T cell receptor beta chains were sequenced from one sample in a study of blood T cells in healthy people across ages. Combining a sample-barcoded 5' primer with a J-beta primer mix, a second PCR ran for roughly 7 to 12 cycles. TCRdb ran MiXCR on the 5' RACE reads and lists one entry per CDR3 protein. The table includes roughly 1,700,000 distinct CDR3 sequences, under 30% detected once. The sequencing input was blood. The receptors come from a woman between 25 and 40 years old in good health.

The rearrangement uses TRBV10-2 and TRBJ2-1; D is unclear. CDR1 and CDR2 from the germline V gene are WSHSY and SAAADI. This CDR3 spans 13 amino acids. The germline V and J ends were trimmed by 6 bases and 6 bases, with 12 bases remaining between them. The CDR3 here is CASRGSGPNEQFF. In nucleotides, the CDR3 is TGCGCCAGCAGAGGCTCGGGCCCCAATGAGCAGTTCTTC.

This clonotype was detected a few times. This chain connects TRBV29-1 to TRBJ2-7; TRBD2 matches at 10 bases. Germline V gene sequence: CDR1 SQVTM, CDR2 ANQGSEA. V was pared by 4 bases and J by 5 bases, with 8 bases of the junction left unmatched. CDR3 length: 14 residues. This chain's CDR3 is CSVGLAGGPDEQYF. CDR3 DNA: TGCAGCGTTGGGTTAGCGGGAGGCCCAGACGAGCAGTACTTC.

For this clonotype: A read error is possible here, since a much larger clone lies one base away. V is TRBV20-1 and J is TRBJ2-7; D unclear. There are 12 residues in the CDR3. The V gene's germline CDR1 is DFQATT and CDR2 SNEGSKA (reference sequence). V was cut by 6 bases and J by 3 bases, with 12 bases left in between. The CDR3 protein is CSATKGSYEQYF. CDR3 coding DNA: TGCAGTGCCACTAAAGGCAGCTACGAGCAGTACTTC.

This clonotype was picked up a small number of times. The rearrangement joins TRBV20-1 to TRBJ2-3; 10 bases fit TRBD2. The length of the CDR3 is 16 residues. Germline loops: CDR1 DFQATT, CDR2 SNEGSKA (reference sequence). J gave up 1 base and V 0 bases, and 4 bases lay outside the gene matches. CDR3 bases: TGCAGTGCTAGAGATCTCGGACTAGCGGGCACAGATACGCAGTATTTT. Residues: CSARDLGLAGTDTQYF.

This clonotype was detected only a few times. J is TRBJ2-3 and V is TRBV18; D call uncertain. The germline CDR1 and CDR2 sequences are KGHSH and LQKENI. Trimming cost V 2 bases and J 5 bases, with 14 bases left between them. This CDR3 has 15 residues. The DNA for the CDR3 is TGTGCCAGCTCACCAAGATCTGGGGTTGGAGATACGCAGTATTTT. This codes for CASSPRSGVGDTQYF. Full variable domain (outside the CDR3, taken from reference TRBV18 and TRBJ2-3): NAGVMQNPRHLVRRRGQEARLRCSPMKGHSHVYWYRQLPEEGLKFMVYLQKENIIDESGMPKERFSAEFPKEGPSILRIQQVVRGDSAAYFCASSPRSGVGDTQYFGPGTRLTVL.

Worth noting for this clonotype: Germline and junction disagree at one end, which may indicate a read error. The CDR3 spells CASGPTGVFNNERFF. CDR3 in DNA: TGTGCTAGTGGACCCACAGGGGTTTTCAACAATGAGCGGTTCTTC. The chain combines TRBV12-5 with TRBJ2-1; 7 bases map to TRBD1. Germline V gene data show CDR1 as LGHNT and CDR2 as FRNRAP. This CDR3 comprises 15 residues. Full variable domain (missing parts from reference TRBV12-5 and TRBJ2-1): DARVTQTPRHKVTEMGQEVTMRCQPILGHNTVFWYRQTMMQGLELLAYFRNRAPLDDSGMPKDRFSAEMPDATLATLKIQPSEPRDSAVYFCASGPTGVFNNERFFGPGTRLTVL.

This sequence joins TRBV7-9 and TRBJ2-7, with 10 bases that match TRBD1. The CDR3 consists of 16 residues. The V gene end was trimmed by 2 bases and the J gene end by 4 bases; junction bases not matched to a gene: 8. CDR1 SEHNR and CDR2 FQNEAQ come from the germline V gene (reference sequence). The CDR3 reads CASSLPHDRGPYEQYF. CDR3 in DNA: TGTGCCAGCAGCTTACCCCACGACAGGGGGCCGTACGAGCAGTACTTC.

Points on this clonotype: Being one base from a much bigger clone, this may be a read error. V and J are TRBV6-4 and TRBJ2-7; 8 bases are shared with TRBD2. The end of the DNA fits TRBJ2-5 better, so the J call may be wrong. CDR3 length: 15 residues. The germline V gene has CDR1 MRHNA and CDR2 SNTAGT. This chain's CDR3 is CASSERRGAQGTQYF. CDR3 DNA sequence: TGTGCCAGCAGTGAAAGGCGGGGGGCTCAAGGGACCCAGTACTTC.

As concerns this clonotype: The junction and the germline gene differ at one end; a read error may be behind it. The J gene is TRBJ2-4, the V gene TRBV4-3, with 7 bases fitting TRBD2. Germline CDR1 LGHNA, CDR2 YSLEER. CDR3 length: 18 residues. The CDR3 loop is CAISQEAGTTLPWNIQYF. For the CDR3, the DNA is TGCGCCATCAGCCAAGAAGCCGGGACTACCCTGCCTTGGAACATTCAGTACTTC.

The sample holds a few counts of this clonotype. V usage is TRBV2 and J usage is TRBJ2-7; D may be TRBD2 (6 bases). V was pared by 2 bases and J by 5 bases, with 16 bases between. The CDR3 runs to 15 residues. From germline, CDR1 is SNHLY and CDR2 FYNNEI. CDR3 in amino acids: CASSELRVAGNEQYF. CDR3 bases: TGTGCCAGCAGTGAATTGCGGGTTGCGGGGAACGAGCAGTACTTC.

This chain connects TRBV11-2 to TRBJ2-3, with D hard to call. The CDR3 has 14 amino acids. Germline CDR1 and CDR2: SGHAT and FQNNGV. V lost 3 bases and J 4 bases, leaving 11 bases between the germline ends. The DNA of the CDR3 is TGTGCCAGCAGCTTGACCAGTCCCCCAGATACGCAGTATTTT. It is translated as CASSLTSPPDTQYF.

The CDR3 sequence is CASSYVAARNTDTQYF. The CDR3 DNA reads TGTGCCAGCAGTTACGTGGCAGCCAGAAACACAGATACGCAGTATTTT. J is TRBJ2-3 and V is TRBV6-5; D unresolved. V lost 2 bases to trimming and J lost 2 bases, with 14 bases between them. The CDR3 runs 16 residues. Per the germline V gene, CDR1 is MNHEY and CDR2 is SVGAGI.

In the case of this clonotype: A much larger clonotype is one base distant, so this may be a read error. CDR3 region: CASTMGQVDNEQYF. Here the CDR3 DNA reads TGCGCCAGCACCATGGGACAGGTAGACAATGAGCAGTACTTC. The rearrangement joins TRBV5-1 to TRBJ2-4; TRBD1 matches at 8 bases. The CDR3 spans 14 residues. V lost 6 bases and J lost 13; bases outside the gene matches: 15. Germline V gene lookup returns CDR1 SGHRS and CDR2 YFSETQ. The entire variable domain, with the rest obtained from reference TRBV5-1 and TRBJ2-4, is as follows: KAGVTQTPRYLIKTRGQQVTLSCSPISGHRSVSWYQQTPGQGLQFLFEYFSETQRNKGNFPGRFSGRQFSNSRSEMNVSTLELGDSALYLCASTMGQVDNEQYFGAGTRLSVL.

The chain has TRBV12-3 or TRBV12-4 and TRBJ2-4, with TRBD2 as a possible D gene (7 bases). V was pared by 6 bases and J by 13 bases, with 28 bases between. CDR3 size: 16 residues. The CDR3 coding sequence is TGTGCCAGCAGCTTAAGCGGCGGGGGCGGCAACAATGAGCAGTACTTC. Its protein product is CASSLSGGGGNNEQYF.

The gene calls are TRBV7-9 and TRBJ1-6; no definite D call. There are 12 residues in the CDR3. Germline values: CDR1 SEHNR, CDR2 FQNEAQ (reference sequence). V lost 1 base and J lost 10, with 5 bases in between. The CDR3 DNA reads TGTGCCAGCAGCTTAGAGGCCTCACCCCTCCACTTT. Protein sequence: CASSLEASPLHF.

This clonotype was counted between two and nine times. CDR3 in DNA: TGCAGCGTGAGCCCGGGGGGTAGCTCCTACAATGAGCAGTTCTTC. Translation: CSVSPGGSSYNEQFF. The gene calls are TRBV29-1 and TRBJ2-1; 7 positions match TRBD2. This CDR3 is built from 15 residues. Germline CDR1 is SQVTM and CDR2 is ANQGSEA. V trimming: 6 bases; J trimming: 0 bases; junction bases outside the gene matches: 8.

This clonotype was seen only a few times. This sequence joins TRBV6-5 and TRBJ2-4; maybe TRBD2 (6 bases). Germline assignment: CDR1 MNHEY and CDR2 SVGAGI. CDR3 length equals 16 residues. V was pared by 6 bases and J by 1 base, with 16 bases between. The CDR3 is CASSRWGVNAKNIQYF. CDR3 nucleotides: TGTGCCAGCAGCCGTTGGGGGGTTAACGCCAAAAACATTCAGTACTTC.

The chain has TRBV11-2 and TRBJ1-6; TRBD1 might be the D (6 bases). V was cut by 3 bases and J by 8 bases, with 11 bases left in between. This CDR3 is built from 14 residues. Germline V gene data show CDR1 as SGHAT and CDR2 as FQNNGV. This CDR3 reads CASSFTGMDSPLHF. CDR3 bases: TGTGCCAGCAGCTTCACAGGGATGGATTCACCCCTCCACTTT.

The CDR3 coding sequence is TGTGCCAGCAGTGAGGGGGGCCCCCCCGGGGAGCTGTTTTTT. Protein: CASSEGGPPGELFF. The J gene is TRBJ2-2, the V gene TRBV28; perhaps D is TRBD1 or TRBD2 (6 bases each). The CDR3 has 14 residues. Between the trimmed V and J ends, which lost 5 bases and 6 bases, there was a span of 13 bases. CDR1 is MDHEN, CDR2 SYDVKM, per germline.

At least ten counts were recorded for this clonotype. The rearrangement joins TRBV12-3 or TRBV12-4 to TRBJ2-7; 11 nucleotides align to TRBD1. Trimming took 6 bases from V and 1 from J; bases not matched to a gene: 5. This CDR3 comprises 15 residues. CDR3 DNA: TGTGCCAGCAGCCGCGGGACAGGGGGTTCCTACGAGCAGTACTTC. It translates to CASSRGTGGSYEQYF.

This clonotype was counted between two and nine times. The chain carries TRBV29-1 and TRBJ1-1, with 7 bases that match TRBD1. Per germline, CDR1 SQVTM and CDR2 ANQGSEA. CDR3 length equals 12 residues. J gave up 11 bases and V 2 bases, and 8 bases lay outside the gene matches. The chain's CDR3 is CSVERGLVWAFF. The CDR3 DNA is TGCAGCGTTGAAAGGGGGCTGGTATGGGCTTTCTTT. Full variable domain (missing parts from reference TRBV29-1 and TRBJ1-1): SAVISQKPSRDICQRGTSLTIQCQVDSQVTMMFWYRQQPGQSLTLIATANQGSEATYESGFVIDKFPISRPNLTFSTLTVSNMSPEDSSIYLCSVERGLVWAFFGQGTRLTVV.

Notes on this clonotype: A much bigger clone sits one base away, suggesting this may be a read error. The rearrangement uses TRBV5-1 and TRBJ1-2; D gene unclear. Trimming removed 5 bases at V and 3 bases at J, with 8 bases between. Germline assignment: CDR1 SGHRS and CDR2 YFSETQ. The CDR3 sequence is 12 residues long. In nucleotides, the CDR3 is TGCGCCAGCAGTTCGGCTGACTATGGCTACACCTTC. This gives the protein CASSSADYGYTF.

Regarding this clonotype: This may come from a read error, since a much larger clone is one base off. V usage is TRBV7-7 and J usage is TRBJ2-5; the D gene is possibly TRBD2 (6 bases). The CDR3 runs to 15 residues. Germline CDR1 SSHAT, CDR2 FNYEAQ (reference sequence). The CDR3 nucleotides read TGTGTCAGCAGTCGAGACGGGGGATCGCAAGAAACCCAGTACTTC. Translation: CVSSRDGGSQETQYF.

The V gene is TRBV4-2, the J gene TRBJ1-6; D call uncertain. There are 14 residues in the CDR3. Per the germline V gene, CDR1 is LGHNA and CDR2 is YNFKEQ. Trimming took 0 bases from V and 7 from J, leaving 7 bases between them. The CDR3 is CASSQDFGNSPLHF. The DNA of the CDR3 is TGTGCCAGCAGCCAAGACTTCGGCAATTCACCCCTCCACTTT.

The V and J genes are TRBV5-1 and TRBJ1-3; D is undetermined. The V gene's germline CDR1 is SGHRS and CDR2 YFSETQ. Between the trimmed V and J ends, which lost 0 bases and 4 bases, there was a span of 14 bases. The CDR3 is 16 residues long. The CDR3 reads CASSLDLQAAGNTIYF. The CDR3 region has the DNA TGCGCCAGCAGCTTGGACCTGCAGGCAGCGGGAAACACCATATATTTT.

This clonotype was seen only a few times. The V gene is TRBV20-1, the J gene TRBJ2-7; unclear D gene. The CDR3 runs 14 residues. Germline assignment: CDR1 DFQATT and CDR2 SNEGSKA (reference sequence). Between the trimmed V and J ends, which lost 0 bases and 2 bases, there was a span of 11 bases. This CDR3 is CSARDRRVPYEQYF. The CDR3, as DNA: TGCAGTGCTAGAGACAGACGGGTGCCCTACGAGCAGTACTTC.

Concerning this clonotype: An end of the junction differs from the germline gene, which may be a read error. This chain uses TRBV3-1 with TRBJ1-5; D is undetermined. The V gene's germline CDR1 is LGHDT and CDR2 YNNKEL (reference sequence). This CDR3 comprises 14 residues. CDR3 residues: CASSQYDSSQPQHF. CDR3 coding DNA: TGTGCCAGCAGCCAGTACGATAGCAGTCAGCCCCAGCATTTT.

This clonotype was detected a few times. The CDR3 DNA reads TGTGCCAGCAGCGAAGACCAAGGGAATCAGCCCCAGCATTTT. Translation gives CASSEDQGNQPQHF. V and J are TRBV28 and TRBJ1-5; D is undetermined. The CDR3 length is 14 residues. Per germline, CDR1 MDHEN and CDR2 SYDVKM. The ends were cut back, 6 bases at V and 4 bases at J, with 13 bases in the middle.

This clonotype was observed a handful of times. The gene calls are TRBV5-1 and TRBJ2-5, with TRBD1 matching over 7 bases. The V gene's germline CDR1 is SGHRS and CDR2 YFSETQ. The trim removed 4 bases at V and 5 bases at J, leaving 11 bases unmatched. The CDR3 spans 15 residues. CDR3 loop: CASSPTGQIEETQYF. DNA of the CDR3: TGCGCCAGCAGCCCGACGGGACAGATCGAGGAGACCCAGTACTTC.

The chain recombines TRBV27 with TRBJ2-1, with TRBD2 matching 7 bases. CDR3 length: 13 amino acids. Germline V lookup: CDR1 MNHEY, CDR2 SMNVEV (reference sequence). Unmatched junction bases numbered 7, after V lost 6 bases and J lost 8 bases. CDR3 amino acids: CASSWTSIDEQFF. The CDR3 coding sequence is TGTGCCAGCAGCTGGACTAGTATCGATGAGCAGTTCTTC.